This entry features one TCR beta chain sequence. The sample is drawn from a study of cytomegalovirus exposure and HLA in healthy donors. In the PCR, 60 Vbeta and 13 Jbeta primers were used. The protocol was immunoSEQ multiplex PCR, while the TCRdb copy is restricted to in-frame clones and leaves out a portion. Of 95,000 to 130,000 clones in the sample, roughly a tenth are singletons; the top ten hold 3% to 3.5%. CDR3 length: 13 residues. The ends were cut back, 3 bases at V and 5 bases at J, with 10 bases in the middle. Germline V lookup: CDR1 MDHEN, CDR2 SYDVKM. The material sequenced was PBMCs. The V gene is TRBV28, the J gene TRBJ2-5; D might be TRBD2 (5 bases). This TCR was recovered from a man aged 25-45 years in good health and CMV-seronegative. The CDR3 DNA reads TGTGCCAGCAGTTTCGAGGGAGTGGAGACCCAGTACTTC. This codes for CASSFEGVETQYF.